The 30 T cell receptor beta chains in this list originate from one sample, sequenced in a study of blood T cell repertoires in COVID-19. Profiling relied on immunoSEQ multiplex PCR, and the TCRdb table lists in-frame clones only, not all of them. Of approximately 25,000 clones listed, 86% are singletons. Sequencing input: peripheral blood. The receptor set was obtained from a human donor with acute or convalescent COVID-19. The donor label of this sample is uncertain.

The rearrangement links TRBV5-6 to TRBJ2-1; 10 bases match TRBD2. The germline V gene encodes CDR1 SGHDT and CDR2 YYEEEE. The J segment lost 4 bases and the V segment lost 4 bases, leaving 5 bases of the junction unmatched. This CDR3 is 15 amino acids long. The CDR3: CASSPTSGEYNEQFF. The DNA of the CDR3 is TGTGCCAGCAGCCCTACTAGCGGGGAATACAATGAGCAGTTCTTC.

The chain carries TRBV4-2 and TRBJ2-7; TRBD1 agrees at 9 bases. The CDR3 length is 15 residues. V dropped 0 bases and J dropped 1; count of bases not matched to a gene: 1. The germline V gene encodes CDR1 LGHNA and CDR2 YNFKEQ. The CDR3 DNA follows: TGTGCCAGCAGCCAAGACGGGACAGGGTCCTACGAGCAGTACTTC. This codes for CASSQDGTGSYEQYF.

V usage is TRBV9 and J usage is TRBJ2-3; 12 nucleotides match TRBD2. CDR1 is SGDLS and CDR2 is YYNGEE in the germline V gene. CDR3 length: 17 residues. Trimming at V came to 0 bases and at J to 5 bases, leaving 7 bases not matched to a gene. The CDR3: CASSVGTSGRIGDTQYF. The CDR3, as DNA: TGTGCCAGCAGCGTAGGTACTAGCGGGAGGATCGGAGATACGCAGTATTTT. The variable domain in full, with the rest retrieved from reference TRBV9 and TRBJ2-3, is DSGVTQTPKHLITATGQRVTLRCSPRSGDLSVYWYQQSLDQGLQFLIQYYNGEERAKGNILERFSAQQFPDLHSELNLSSLELGDSALYFCASSVGTSGRIGDTQYFGPGTRLTVL.

This clone was observed a few times. The chain is built from TRBV2 and TRBJ2-7; TRBD1 might be the D (6 bases). Trimming removed 8 bases from V and 4 bases from J, with 18 bases in between. The CDR3 runs 14 residues. CDR1 SNHLY and CDR2 FYNNEI come from the germline V gene. CDR3 DNA: TGTGCCAGCCACCAGGACAGATCGTCATACGAGCAGTACTTC. This encodes CASHQDRSSYEQYF.

The V and J genes are TRBV13 and TRBJ2-1, with a weak D call TRBD2 (7 bases). Germline V gene data show CDR1 as PRHDT and CDR2 as FYEKMQ (reference sequence). V lost 7 bases and J 6 bases, leaving 16 bases between the germline ends. The CDR3 runs to 14 residues. As DNA, the CDR3 is TGTGCCAGCAAAAGGGGGGGACCAGGCAATGAGCAGTTCTTC. It encodes CASKRGGPGNEQFF.

The gene calls are TRBV10-2 and TRBJ2-3, with 9 bases aligning to TRBD1. Per the germline V gene, CDR1 is WSHSY and CDR2 is SAAADI. The CDR3 consists of 16 residues. J gave up 0 bases and V 4 bases, and 5 bases lay outside the gene matches. The CDR3 sequence: CASSVRDRVSTDTQYF. The DNA for the CDR3 is TGCGCCAGCAGTGTAAGGGACAGGGTGAGCACAGATACGCAGTATTTT.

The chain is built from TRBV19 and TRBJ2-2, with D maybe TRBD2 (6 bases). V gave up 10 bases and J gave up 6 bases, with 27 bases separating them. Germline V gene data show CDR1 as LNHDA and CDR2 as SQIVND (reference sequence). The CDR3 contains 17 residues. The CDR3 DNA follows: TGTGCCACGAGTCCGGGACTCCCCGTCACTTCGTCCGGGGAGCTGTTTTTT. It encodes CATSPGLPVTSSGELFF. The complete variable domain, with remaining parts taken from reference TRBV19 and TRBJ2-2, reads DGGITQSPKYLFRKEGQNVTLSCEQNLNHDAMYWYRQDPGQGLRLIYYSQIVNDFQKGDIAEGYSVSREKKESFPLTVTSAQKNPTAFYLCATSPGLPVTSSGELFFGEGSRLTVL.

The V and J genes are TRBV11-2 and TRBJ1-6; perhaps TRBD1 as D (6 bases). This CDR3 contains 15 residues. Per the germline V gene, CDR1 is SGHAT and CDR2 is FQNNGV. The germline V and J ends were trimmed by 5 bases and 9 bases, with 17 bases remaining between them. CDR3 coding DNA: TGTGCCAGCAGCCGGGGGGCAGGGAACCCTTCACCCCTCCACTTT. It translates to CASSRGAGNPSPLHF.

V and J are TRBV3-1 (or the pseudogene TRBV3-2) and TRBJ2-1; TRBD2 agrees at 7 bases. CDR3 length equals 15 residues. The V segment lost 1 base and the J segment 8 bases; nucleotides outside the gene matches: 8. Germline CDR1 and CDR2: LGHDT and YNNKEL (reference sequence). The CDR3 loop is CASSQVGGRQDEQFF. In DNA, the CDR3 is TGTGCCAGCAGCCAAGTGGGAGGGCGTCAAGATGAGCAGTTCTTC.

CDR3 sequence: CASTRTGGTDTQYF. The CDR3 DNA reads as TGTGCCAGCACCCGGACAGGGGGAACAGATACGCAGTATTTT. J is TRBJ2-3 and V is TRBV7-9, with TRBD1 matching over 10 bases. Germline assignment: CDR1 SEHNR and CDR2 FQNEAQ (reference sequence). The CDR3 covers 14 residues. Losses at the gene ends were 7 bases for V and 3 bases for J; bases not matched to a gene: 4.

This clone was counted a single time. The CDR3 DNA follows: TGTGCCTGGAGTGTAAGGGGAGCAGGGGGCATTTCACCCCTCCACTTT. Protein sequence: CAWSVRGAGGISPLHF. The chain couples TRBV30 to TRBJ1-6; 8 positions match TRBD1. Germline CDR1 GTSNPN, CDR2 SVGIG (reference sequence). Germline trimming cut 0 bases from V and 9 bases from J; bases unmatched to any gene: 10. The CDR3 runs to 16 residues.

CDR3 in amino acids: CASSVAGRLEQYF. The DNA for the CDR3 is TGTGCCAGCAGCGTAGCCGGGAGGCTCGAGCAGTACTTC. J is TRBJ2-7 and V is TRBV9, with 7 bases matching TRBD2. V lost 0 bases to trimming and J lost 6 bases; unmatched junction nucleotides: 3. Per the germline V gene, CDR1 is SGDLS and CDR2 is YYNGEE. The CDR3 covers 13 residues.

As regards this clone: The germline gene is not matched at one end of the junction; a read error may be the cause. V gene TRBV7-9 combines with J gene TRBJ1-5; no definite D call. The germline V gene encodes CDR1 SEHNR and CDR2 FQNEAQ (reference sequence). CDR3 size: 12 residues. The CDR3 region has the DNA TGTGCCAGCAGTTTAGGCGAACAGCCCCAGCATTTT. Amino acid sequence: CASSLGEQPQHF.

V usage is TRBV5-6 and J usage is TRBJ2-1; possible D gene TRBD1, 5 bases. Between the trimmed V and J ends, which lost 4 bases and 0 bases, there was a span of 14 bases. The CDR3 is 16 amino acids. Germline-derived CDR1 and CDR2 are SGHDT and YYEEEE. CDR3 protein: CASSTTNTGSYNEQFF. For the CDR3, the DNA is TGTGCCAGCAGCACGACAAACACAGGCTCCTACAATGAGCAGTTCTTC.

The chain carries TRBV12-3 or TRBV12-4 and TRBJ2-1; D unclear. The CDR3 loop spans 11 amino acids. Trimming cost V 3 bases and J 8 bases, with 5 bases left between them. The CDR3 protein is CASSFRDEQFF. DNA of the CDR3: TGTGCCAGCAGTTTTCGGGATGAGCAGTTCTTC.

The CDR3 DNA reads as TGTGCCAGCAGCTTCCGCAGGGATTACGAGCAGTACTTC. Translation gives CASSFRRDYEQYF. V usage is TRBV7-3 and J usage is TRBJ2-7, with D perhaps TRBD1 (5 bases). The CDR3 sequence is 13 residues long. CDR1 SGHTA and CDR2 FQGTGA come from the germline V gene. The V end lost 3 bases, the J end lost 4 bases, and 10 bases lay between the germline ends.

The chain is built from TRBV3-1 (or the pseudogene TRBV3-2) and TRBJ2-7, with 9 bases matching TRBD1. V shed 5 bases and J 5 bases; nucleotides not matched to a gene: 16. CDR3 size: 17 residues. CDR1 is LGHDT, CDR2 YNNKEL, per germline (reference sequence). This CDR3 is CASSVRDREPTTHEQYF. The CDR3 nucleotides read TGTGCCAGCAGCGTCCGGGACAGGGAACCAACCACCCACGAGCAGTACTTC.

The chain employs TRBV7-6 and TRBJ2-7; 12 nucleotides align to TRBD2. The CDR3 is 15 residues long. After removal of 5 bases from V and 0 bases from J, the junction contained 2 bases not matched to a gene. Looked up from germline, CDR1 is SGHVS and CDR2 is FNYEAQ. CDR3: CASSRGLAGSYEQYF. CDR3 nucleotides: TGTGCCAGCAGCCGGGGACTAGCGGGCTCCTACGAGCAGTACTTC.

CDR3 nucleotides: TGTGCCAGCACGGAAGCGCCTTTTCGGGGTAATAATTCACCCCTCCACTTT. Residues: CASTEAPFRGNNSPLHF. The chain has TRBV2 and TRBJ1-6; no clear D gene. Germline values: CDR1 SNHLY, CDR2 FYNNEI. CDR3 length: 17 residues. Trimming removed 7 bases at V and 5 bases at J, with 21 bases between.

This sequence joins TRBV10-2 and TRBJ2-7; tentative D call: TRBD2 (6 bases). Germline lookup yields CDR1 WSHSY and CDR2 SAAADI. The V gene lost 7 bases and the J gene lost 4 bases, with 17 bases spanning the gap. The CDR3 sequence is 14 residues long. CDR3 sequence reads: CASIEGLPVYEQYF. DNA for the CDR3: TGCGCCAGCATCGAGGGACTCCCAGTTTACGAGCAGTACTTC.

This chain uses TRBV19 with TRBJ1-2; 11 nucleotides line up with TRBD1. Germline CDR1 reads LNHDA; CDR2 reads SQIVND (reference sequence). The CDR3 runs 15 residues. Germline trimming cut 4 bases from V and 8 bases from J; bases unmatched to any gene: 9. The CDR3 here is CASSTVGQGVRGYTF. The CDR3 coding sequence is TGTGCCAGTAGTACCGTGGGACAGGGGGTACGGGGCTACACCTTC.

Only one count was recorded for this clone. The V and J genes are TRBV7-2 and TRBJ2-1, with D unresolved. The germline V and J ends were trimmed by 2 bases and 5 bases, with 4 bases remaining between them. CDR3 length equals 12 residues. Germline CDR1 and CDR2: SGHTA and FQGNSA. CDR3 loop: CASSLRDNEQFF. The CDR3 nucleotides are TGTGCCAGCAGCTTACGAGACAATGAGCAGTTCTTC.

This rearrangement joins TRBV11-2 to TRBJ1-5; no clear D gene. The CDR3 consists of 13 residues. Germline lookup yields CDR1 SGHAT and CDR2 FQNNGV. The V and J ends lost 4 bases and 7 bases respectively, with 11 bases between them. CDR3: CASSSERRQPQHF. DNA of the CDR3: TGTGCCAGCAGCTCGGAGCGTAGGCAGCCCCAGCATTTT.

This clone occurred a few times. The V gene is TRBV5-1, the J gene TRBJ1-1; D possibly corresponds to TRBD1 (5 bases). The V gene lost 5 bases and the J gene lost 6 bases, with 29 bases spanning the gap. There are 18 residues in the CDR3. CDR1 and CDR2 (germline): SGHRS, YFSETQ. The CDR3 loop is CASSGRTSLGRFDAEAFF. DNA for the CDR3: TGCGCCAGCAGTGGGAGGACAAGCTTGGGGCGGTTCGACGCTGAAGCTTTCTTT.

The V gene is TRBV30, the J gene TRBJ2-5; a weak D match, TRBD2 (6 bases). Germline V gene sequence: CDR1 GTSNPN, CDR2 SVGIG (reference sequence). The CDR3 runs to 14 residues. The V end lost 6 bases, the J end lost 3 bases, and 17 bases lay between the germline ends. The CDR3 reads CACTTGTGKETQYF. The CDR3 region has the DNA TGTGCCTGTACGACCGGGACTGGAAAAGAGACCCAGTACTTC.

This chain joins TRBV13 and TRBJ2-7, with 11 bases aligning to TRBD1. V trimming: 2 bases; J trimming: 6 bases; junction bases outside the gene matches: 6. From germline, CDR1 is PRHDT and CDR2 FYEKMQ (reference sequence). The CDR3 runs to 15 residues. This CDR3 reads CASSLFGQGAGEQYF. Here the CDR3 DNA reads TGTGCCAGCAGCTTATTCGGACAGGGGGCTGGCGAGCAGTACTTC.

A few counts support this clone. V gene TRBV2 combines with J gene TRBJ1-5, with a weak D call TRBD1 (6 bases). The CDR3 covers 13 residues. The germline V and J ends were trimmed by 6 bases and 5 bases, with 11 bases remaining between them. CDR1 SNHLY and CDR2 FYNNEI come from the germline V gene. As DNA, the CDR3 is TGTGCCAGCAGGAGACAGGATTATCAGCCCCAGCATTTT. The encoded protein is CASRRQDYQPQHF.

This clone was counted once. The chain links TRBV3-1 (or the pseudogene TRBV3-2) to TRBJ2-2; no reliable D call. V was shortened by 0 bases and J by 3 bases, with 8 bases between the two germline ends. Germline assignment: CDR1 LGHDT and CDR2 YNNKEL (reference sequence). The CDR3 runs to 15 residues. Written as DNA, the CDR3 is TGTGCCAGCAGCCAAGATCAGGCGTACACCGGGGAGCTGTTTTTT. Residues: CASSQDQAYTGELFF.

Only one count was recorded for this clone. The CDR3 loop is CASSWTGNTGELFF. CDR3 DNA sequence: TGCGCCAGCAGTTGGACAGGGAACACCGGGGAGCTGTTTTTT. V gene TRBV5-1 combines with J gene TRBJ2-2, with 7 bases that match TRBD1. The CDR3 is made up of 14 amino acids. CDR1 is SGHRS and CDR2 is YFSETQ in the germline V gene. The V and J ends lost 5 bases and 1 base, in that order; junction bases with no gene match: 2.

The chain recombines TRBV7-9 with TRBJ2-7; TRBD2 matches 13 bases. Trimming at V came to 8 bases and at J to 3 bases, leaving 1 base not matched to a gene. This CDR3 has 13 amino acids. Germline CDR1 reads SEHNR; CDR2 reads FQNEAQ (reference sequence). CDR3 in amino acids: CASGTSGNYEQYF. Here the CDR3 DNA reads TGTGCCAGCGGGACTAGCGGGAACTACGAGCAGTACTTC.